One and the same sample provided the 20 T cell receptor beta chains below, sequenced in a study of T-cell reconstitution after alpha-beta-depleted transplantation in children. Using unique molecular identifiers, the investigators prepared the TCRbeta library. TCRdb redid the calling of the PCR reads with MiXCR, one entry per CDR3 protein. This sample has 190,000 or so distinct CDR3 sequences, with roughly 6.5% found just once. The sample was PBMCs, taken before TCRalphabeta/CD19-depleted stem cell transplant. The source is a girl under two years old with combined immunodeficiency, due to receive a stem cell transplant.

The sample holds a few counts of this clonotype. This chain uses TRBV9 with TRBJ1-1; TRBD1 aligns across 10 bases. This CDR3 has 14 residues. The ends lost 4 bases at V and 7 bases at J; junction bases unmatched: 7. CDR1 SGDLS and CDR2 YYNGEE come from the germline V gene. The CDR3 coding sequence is TGTGCCAGCAGCCGCCCGGGGACAGGGGATGAAGCTTTCTTT. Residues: CASSRPGTGDEAFF. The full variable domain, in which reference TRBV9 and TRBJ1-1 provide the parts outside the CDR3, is DSGVTQTPKHLITATGQRVTLRCSPRSGDLSVYWYQQSLDQGLQFLIQYYNGEERAKGNILERFSAQQFPDLHSELNLSSLELGDSALYFCASSRPGTGDEAFFGQGTRLTVV.

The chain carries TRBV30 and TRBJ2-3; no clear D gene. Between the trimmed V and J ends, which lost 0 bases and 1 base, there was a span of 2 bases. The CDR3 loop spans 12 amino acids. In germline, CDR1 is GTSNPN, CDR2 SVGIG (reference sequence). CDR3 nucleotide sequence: TGTGCCTGGAGTGTCCGCACAGATACGCAGTATTTT. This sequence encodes CAWSVRTDTQYF.

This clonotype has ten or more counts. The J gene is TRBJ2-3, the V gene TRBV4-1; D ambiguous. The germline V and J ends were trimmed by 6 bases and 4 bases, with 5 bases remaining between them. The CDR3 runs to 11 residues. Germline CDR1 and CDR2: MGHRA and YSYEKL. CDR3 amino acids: CASRQSDTQYF. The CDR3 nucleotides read TGCGCCAGCAGACAATCAGATACGCAGTATTTT.

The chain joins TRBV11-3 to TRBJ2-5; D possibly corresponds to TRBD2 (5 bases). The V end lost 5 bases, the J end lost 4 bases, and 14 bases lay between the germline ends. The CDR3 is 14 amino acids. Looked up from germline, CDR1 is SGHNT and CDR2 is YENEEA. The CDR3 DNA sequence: TGTGCCAGCAGCCCCGGAGAGGGTAGAGAGACCCAGTACTTC. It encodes CASSPGEGRETQYF.

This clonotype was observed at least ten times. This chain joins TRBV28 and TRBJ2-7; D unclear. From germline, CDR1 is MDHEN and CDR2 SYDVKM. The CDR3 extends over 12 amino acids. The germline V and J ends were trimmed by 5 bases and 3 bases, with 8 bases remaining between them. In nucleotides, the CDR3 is TGTGCCAGCAGTCCTCACTACTACGAGCAGTACTTC. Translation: CASSPHYYEQYF.

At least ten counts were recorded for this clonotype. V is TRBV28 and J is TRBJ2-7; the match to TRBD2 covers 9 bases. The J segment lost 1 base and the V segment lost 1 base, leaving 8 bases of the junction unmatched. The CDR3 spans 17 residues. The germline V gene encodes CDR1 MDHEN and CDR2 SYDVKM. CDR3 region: CASSLSLGTSGSYEQYF. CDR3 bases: TGTGCCAGCAGTTTATCACTTGGTACTAGCGGGTCCTACGAGCAGTACTTC.

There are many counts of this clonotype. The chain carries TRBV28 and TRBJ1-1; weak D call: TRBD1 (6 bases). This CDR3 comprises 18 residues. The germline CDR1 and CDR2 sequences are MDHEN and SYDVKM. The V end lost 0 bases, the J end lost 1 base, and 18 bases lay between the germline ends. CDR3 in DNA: TGTGCCAGCAGTTTATGGAAAACCCGGGGGGGGGCGAACACTGAAGCTTTCTTT. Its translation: CASSLWKTRGGANTEAFF.

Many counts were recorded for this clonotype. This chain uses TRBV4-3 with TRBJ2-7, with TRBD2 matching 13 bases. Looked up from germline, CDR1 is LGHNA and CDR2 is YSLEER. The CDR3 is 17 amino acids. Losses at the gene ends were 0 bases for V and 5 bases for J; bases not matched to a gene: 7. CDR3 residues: CASSQDKLAGGPHEQYF. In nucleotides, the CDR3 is TGCGCCAGCAGCCAAGATAAACTAGCGGGAGGGCCCCACGAGCAGTACTTC.

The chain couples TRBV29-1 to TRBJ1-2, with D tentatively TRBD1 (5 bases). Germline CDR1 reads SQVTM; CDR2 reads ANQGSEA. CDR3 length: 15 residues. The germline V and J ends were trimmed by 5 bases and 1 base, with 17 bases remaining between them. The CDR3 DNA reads TGCAGCGTTCCGAGCAGGGAGGGAGTTAACTATGGCTACACCTTC. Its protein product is CSVPSREGVNYGYTF. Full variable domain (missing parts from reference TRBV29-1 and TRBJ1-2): SAVISQKPSRDICQRGTSLTIQCQVDSQVTMMFWYRQQPGQSLTLIATANQGSEATYESGFVIDKFPISRPNLTFSTLTVSNMSPEDSSIYLCSVPSREGVNYGYTFGSGTRLTVV.

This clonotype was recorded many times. CDR3 region: CASSSGYPYNEQFF. The DNA of the CDR3 is TGTGCCAGCAGTTCAGGGTACCCCTACAATGAGCAGTTCTTC. V gene TRBV27 combines with J gene TRBJ2-1, with D perhaps matching TRBD1 (5 bases). This CDR3 has 14 amino acids. The V end lost 4 bases, the J end lost 2 bases, and 9 bases lay between the germline ends. The germline V gene encodes CDR1 MNHEY and CDR2 SMNVEV (reference sequence).

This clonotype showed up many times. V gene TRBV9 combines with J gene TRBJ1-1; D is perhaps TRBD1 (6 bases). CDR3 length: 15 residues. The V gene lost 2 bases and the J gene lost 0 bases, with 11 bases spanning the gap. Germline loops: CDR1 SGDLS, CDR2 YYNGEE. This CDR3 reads CASSVYTGLNTEAFF. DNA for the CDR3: TGTGCCAGCAGCGTCTATACAGGGTTGAACACTGAAGCTTTCTTT. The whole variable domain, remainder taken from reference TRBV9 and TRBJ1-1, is DSGVTQTPKHLITATGQRVTLRCSPRSGDLSVYWYQQSLDQGLQFLIQYYNGEERAKGNILERFSAQQFPDLHSELNLSSLELGDSALYFCASSVYTGLNTEAFFGQGTRLTVV.

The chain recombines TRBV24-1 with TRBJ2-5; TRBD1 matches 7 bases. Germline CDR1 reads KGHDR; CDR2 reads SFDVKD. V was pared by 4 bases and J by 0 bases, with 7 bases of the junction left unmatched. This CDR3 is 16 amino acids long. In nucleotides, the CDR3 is TGTGCCACCAGTGACCCACTGGGACAGCACCAAGAGACCCAGTACTTC. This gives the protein CATSDPLGQHQETQYF.

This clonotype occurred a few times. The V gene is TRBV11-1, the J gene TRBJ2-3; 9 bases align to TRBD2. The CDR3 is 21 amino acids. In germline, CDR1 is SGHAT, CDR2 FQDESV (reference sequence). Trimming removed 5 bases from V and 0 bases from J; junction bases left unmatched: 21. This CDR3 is CASSPHRLAGGPQPSTDTQYF. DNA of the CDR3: TGTGCCAGCAGCCCGCATCGCCTGGCGGGGGGGCCCCAACCGAGCACAGATACGCAGTATTTT.

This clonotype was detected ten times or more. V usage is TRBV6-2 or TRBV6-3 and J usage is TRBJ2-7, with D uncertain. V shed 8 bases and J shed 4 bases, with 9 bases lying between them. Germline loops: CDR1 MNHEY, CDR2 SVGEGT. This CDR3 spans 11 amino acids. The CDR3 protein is CASQLGYEQYF. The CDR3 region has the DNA TGTGCCAGCCAGCTTGGTTACGAGCAGTACTTC.

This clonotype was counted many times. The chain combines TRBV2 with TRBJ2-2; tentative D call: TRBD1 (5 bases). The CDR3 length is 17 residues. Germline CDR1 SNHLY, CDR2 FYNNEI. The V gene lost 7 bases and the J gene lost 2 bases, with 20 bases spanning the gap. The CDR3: CASTLDSAGLNTGELFF. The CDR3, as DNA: TGTGCCAGCACCCTAGATTCGGCAGGGCTTAACACCGGGGAGCTGTTTTTT. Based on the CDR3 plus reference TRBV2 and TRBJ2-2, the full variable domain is EPEVTQTPSHQVTQMGQEVILRCVPISNHLYFYWYRQILGQKVEFLVSFYNNEISEKSEIFDDQFSVERPDGSNFTLKIRSTKLEDSAMYFCASTLDSAGLNTGELFFGEGSRLTVL.

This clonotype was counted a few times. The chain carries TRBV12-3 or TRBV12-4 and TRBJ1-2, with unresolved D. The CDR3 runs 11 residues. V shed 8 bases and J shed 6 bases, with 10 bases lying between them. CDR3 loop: CASAVLNGYTF. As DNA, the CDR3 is TGTGCCAGCGCGGTTTTGAATGGCTACACCTTC.

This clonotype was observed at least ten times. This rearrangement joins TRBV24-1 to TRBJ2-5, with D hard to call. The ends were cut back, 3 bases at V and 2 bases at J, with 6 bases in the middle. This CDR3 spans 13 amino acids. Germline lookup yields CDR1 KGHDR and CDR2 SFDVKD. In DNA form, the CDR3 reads TGTGCCACCAGTGATCTCCTTCAAGAGACCCAGTACTTC. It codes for CATSDLLQETQYF.

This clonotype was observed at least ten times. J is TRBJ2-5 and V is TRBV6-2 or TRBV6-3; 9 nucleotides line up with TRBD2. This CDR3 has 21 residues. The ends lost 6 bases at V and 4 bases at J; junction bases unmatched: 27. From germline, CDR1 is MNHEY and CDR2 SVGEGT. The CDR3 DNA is TGTGCCAGCAGACGGGGTGCTACAGTGACCCTTAGCGGGAGCGGAGGAGAGACCCAGTACTTC. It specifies CASRRGATVTLSGSGGETQYF.

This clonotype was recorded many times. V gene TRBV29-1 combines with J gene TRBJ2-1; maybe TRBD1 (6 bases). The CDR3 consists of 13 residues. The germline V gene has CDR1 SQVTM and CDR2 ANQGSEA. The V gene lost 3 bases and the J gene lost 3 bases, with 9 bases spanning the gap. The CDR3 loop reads CSVEWTVYNEQFF. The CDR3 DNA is TGCAGCGTTGAGTGGACAGTCTACAATGAGCAGTTCTTC.

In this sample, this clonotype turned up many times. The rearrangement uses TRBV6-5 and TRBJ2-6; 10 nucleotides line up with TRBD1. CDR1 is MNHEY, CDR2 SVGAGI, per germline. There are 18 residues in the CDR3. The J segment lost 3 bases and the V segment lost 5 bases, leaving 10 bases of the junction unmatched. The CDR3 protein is CASSPPTGGAYGANVLTF. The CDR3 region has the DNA TGTGCCAGCAGTCCGCCGACAGGGGGCGCATATGGGGCCAACGTCCTGACTTTC.